The source of this TCR beta chain is a study of control samples from healthy donors and cancer patients. This clone was seen only a few times. The same CDR3 can be traced to other DNA sequences in this sample. Clones were read by immunoSEQ multiplex PCR, and TCRdb kept only the in-frame ones, dropping some. The sample contains about 54,000 clones, 95% to 96% of which appear only once. Per the germline V gene, CDR1 is MGHRA and CDR2 is YSYEKL. The V and J ends lost 3 bases and 6 bases respectively, with 9 bases between them. The CDR3 is 12 amino acids. This clonotype originated in a woman aged 25 to 45 in good health. Sequenced material: blood. This chain joins TRBV4-1 and TRBJ2-7; tentatively, D is TRBD2 (5 bases). The CDR3 coding sequence is TGCGCCAGCAGCCAGCCCGGAGGCGAGCAGTACTTC. It encodes CASSQPGGEQYF.